This TCR beta chain was observed in a study of CD8 T cells in ankylosing spondylitis. This clonotype was recorded at least ten times. Its antigen remains unknown. Germline values: CDR1 SGHKS, CDR2 YYEKEE (reference sequence). The CDR3 length is 13 residues. Trimming stripped 5 bases from V and 7 bases from J, with 15 bases between. Construction of TCR beta libraries was performed using quantitative 5'-RACE with molecular barcodes. TCRdb analysed the 5' RACE reads with MiXCR anew, one entry per CDR3 protein. This table has a few hundred thousand distinct CDR3 sequences, around 7.6% appearing once. Study-level results: Reportedly, matched ankylosing spondylitis synovial fluid was significantly enriched for disease-linked clones. Ankylosing spondylitis blood appeared to be characterized by a TCR beta motif of under 10 highly homologous variants. Reactive arthritis synovial fluid and blood were previously reported to contain some motif variants. Peripheral blood held disease-linked clones only at relatively low frequency, and these were CD8+.

This clonotype was sampled from a male donor with ankylosing spondylitis. The chain has TRBV5-5 and TRBJ1-1; D perhaps matches TRBD1 (6 bases). Sequences were obtained from blood, either unsorted or a sorted T cell fraction (not recorded which). The CDR3 bases are TGTGCCAGCAGAAGCAGGGGAGAGGGTGAAGCTTTCTTT. Translating it yields CASRSRGEGEAFF.